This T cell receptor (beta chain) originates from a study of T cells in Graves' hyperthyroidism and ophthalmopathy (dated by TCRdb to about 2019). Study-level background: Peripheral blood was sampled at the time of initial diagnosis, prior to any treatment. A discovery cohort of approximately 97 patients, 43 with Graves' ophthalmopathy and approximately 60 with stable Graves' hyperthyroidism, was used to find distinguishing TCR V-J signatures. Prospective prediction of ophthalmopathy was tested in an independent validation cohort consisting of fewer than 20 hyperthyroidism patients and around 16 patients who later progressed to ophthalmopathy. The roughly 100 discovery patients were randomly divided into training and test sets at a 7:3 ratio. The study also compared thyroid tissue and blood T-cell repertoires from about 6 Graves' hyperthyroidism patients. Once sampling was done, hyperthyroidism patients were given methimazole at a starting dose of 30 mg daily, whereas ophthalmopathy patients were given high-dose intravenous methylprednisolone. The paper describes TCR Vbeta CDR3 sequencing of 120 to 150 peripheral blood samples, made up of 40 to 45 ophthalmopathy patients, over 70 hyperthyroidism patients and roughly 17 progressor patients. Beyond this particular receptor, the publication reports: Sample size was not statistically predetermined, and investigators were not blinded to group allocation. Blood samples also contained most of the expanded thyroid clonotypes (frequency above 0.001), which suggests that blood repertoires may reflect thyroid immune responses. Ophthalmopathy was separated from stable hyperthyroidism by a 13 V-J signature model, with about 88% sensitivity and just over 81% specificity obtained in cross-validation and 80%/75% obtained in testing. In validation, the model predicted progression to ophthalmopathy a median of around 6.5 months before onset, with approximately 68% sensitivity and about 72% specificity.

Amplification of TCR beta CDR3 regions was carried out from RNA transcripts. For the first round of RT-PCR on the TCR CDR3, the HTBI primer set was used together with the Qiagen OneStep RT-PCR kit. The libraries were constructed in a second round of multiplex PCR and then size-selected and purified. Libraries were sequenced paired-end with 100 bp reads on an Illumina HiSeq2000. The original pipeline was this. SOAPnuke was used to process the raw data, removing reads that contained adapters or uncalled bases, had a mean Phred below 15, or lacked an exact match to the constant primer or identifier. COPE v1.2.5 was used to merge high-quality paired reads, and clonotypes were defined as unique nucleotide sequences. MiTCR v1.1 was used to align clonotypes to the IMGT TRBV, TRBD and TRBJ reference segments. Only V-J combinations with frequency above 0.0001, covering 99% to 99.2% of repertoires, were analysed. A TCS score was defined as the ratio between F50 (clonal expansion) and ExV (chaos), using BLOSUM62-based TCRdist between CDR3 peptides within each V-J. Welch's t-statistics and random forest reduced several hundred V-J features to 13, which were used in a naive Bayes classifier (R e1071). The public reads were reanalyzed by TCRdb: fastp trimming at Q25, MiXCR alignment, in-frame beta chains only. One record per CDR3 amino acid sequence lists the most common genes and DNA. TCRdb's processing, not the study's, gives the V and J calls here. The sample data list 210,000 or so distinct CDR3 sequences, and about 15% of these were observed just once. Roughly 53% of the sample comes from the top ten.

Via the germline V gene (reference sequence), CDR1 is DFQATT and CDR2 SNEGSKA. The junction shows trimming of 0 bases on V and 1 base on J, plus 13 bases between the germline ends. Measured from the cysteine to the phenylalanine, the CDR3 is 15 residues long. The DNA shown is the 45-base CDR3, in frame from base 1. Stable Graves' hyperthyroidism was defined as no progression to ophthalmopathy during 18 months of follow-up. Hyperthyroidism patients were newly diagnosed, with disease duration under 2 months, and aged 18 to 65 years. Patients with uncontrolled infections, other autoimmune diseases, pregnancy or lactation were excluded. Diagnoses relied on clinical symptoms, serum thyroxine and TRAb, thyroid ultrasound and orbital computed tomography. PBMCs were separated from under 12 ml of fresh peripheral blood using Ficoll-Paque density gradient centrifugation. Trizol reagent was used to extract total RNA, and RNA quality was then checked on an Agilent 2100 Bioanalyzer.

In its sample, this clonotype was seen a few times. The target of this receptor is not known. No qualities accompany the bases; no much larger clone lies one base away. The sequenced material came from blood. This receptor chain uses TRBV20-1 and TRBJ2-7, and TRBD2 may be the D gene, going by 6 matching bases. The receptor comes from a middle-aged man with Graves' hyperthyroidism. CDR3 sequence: CSARDFAGRSYEQYF. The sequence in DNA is TGCAGTGCTAGAGATTTTGCGGGGCGGTCCTACGAGCAGTACTTC.